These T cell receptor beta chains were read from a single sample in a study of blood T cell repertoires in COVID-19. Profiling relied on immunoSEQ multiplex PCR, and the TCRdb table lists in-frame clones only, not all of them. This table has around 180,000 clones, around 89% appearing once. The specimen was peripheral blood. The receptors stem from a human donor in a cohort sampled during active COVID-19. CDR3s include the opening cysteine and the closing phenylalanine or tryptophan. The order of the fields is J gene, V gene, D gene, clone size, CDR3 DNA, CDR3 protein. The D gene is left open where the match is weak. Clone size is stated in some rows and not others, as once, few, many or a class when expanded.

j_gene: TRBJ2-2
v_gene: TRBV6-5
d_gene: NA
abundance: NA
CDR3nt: TGTGCCAGCTCTACACAGGGGACTAACACCGGGGAGCTGTTTTTT
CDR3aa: CASSTQGTNTGELFF

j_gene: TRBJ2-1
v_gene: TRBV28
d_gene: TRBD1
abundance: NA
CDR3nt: TGTGCCAGCGGACAGGGTGGTCGTAGTGAGCAGTTCTTC
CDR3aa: CASGQGGRSEQFF

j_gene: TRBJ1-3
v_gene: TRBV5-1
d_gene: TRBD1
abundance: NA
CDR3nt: TGCGCCAGCAGCTTGGATGGACAGGGGCAAGGAAACACCATATATTTT
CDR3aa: CASSLDGQGQGNTIYF

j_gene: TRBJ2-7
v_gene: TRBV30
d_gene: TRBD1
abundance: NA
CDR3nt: TGTGCCTGGAGGCAGGGGACAGGGGCTGGCGAGCAGTACTTC
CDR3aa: CAWRQGTGAGEQYF

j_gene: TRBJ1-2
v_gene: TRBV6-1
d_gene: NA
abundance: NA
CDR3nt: TGTGCCAGCAGTGAAGCGGCGGGCAGGAGAAACTATGGCTACACCTTC
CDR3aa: CASSEAAGRRNYGYTF

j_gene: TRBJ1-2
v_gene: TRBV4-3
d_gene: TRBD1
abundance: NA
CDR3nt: TGCGCCAGCAGCCAAGTCGGGACAGCTCACTATGGCTACACCTTC
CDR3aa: CASSQVGTAHYGYTF

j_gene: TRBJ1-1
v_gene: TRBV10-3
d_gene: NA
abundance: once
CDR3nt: TGTGCCATCAGCCCACAAAACACTGAAGCTTTCTTT
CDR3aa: CAISPQNTEAFF

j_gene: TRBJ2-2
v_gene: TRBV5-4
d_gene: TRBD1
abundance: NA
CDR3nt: TGTGCCAGCAGCTTGGTAGGGGGCAACGGGGAGCTGTTTTTT
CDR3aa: CASSLVGGNGELFF

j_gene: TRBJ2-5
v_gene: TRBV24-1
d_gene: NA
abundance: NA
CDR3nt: TGTGCCACCAGTGATTTTCCAGTAAAGACCCAGTACTTC
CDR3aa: CATSDFPVKTQYF

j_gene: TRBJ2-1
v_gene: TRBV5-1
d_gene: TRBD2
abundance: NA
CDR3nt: TGCGCCAGCAGCGAGTGGGGACTAGCGGGGGGGCCCCAGAGTGAGCAGTTCTTC
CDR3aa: CASSEWGLAGGPQSEQFF

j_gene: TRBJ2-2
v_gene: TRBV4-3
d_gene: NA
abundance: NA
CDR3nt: TGCGCCAGCAGACATGTGGGAGCGGGGAACACCGGGGAGCTGTTTTTT
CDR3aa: CASRHVGAGNTGELFF

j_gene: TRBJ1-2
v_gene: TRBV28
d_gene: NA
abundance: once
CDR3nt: TGTGCCAGCAGTACAGGGACCTATGGCTACACCTTC
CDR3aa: CASSTGTYGYTF

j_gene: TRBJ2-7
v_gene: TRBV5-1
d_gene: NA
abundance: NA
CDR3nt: TGCGCCAGCAGCCTGACCTTGGGGGGGCCCGAGCAGTACTTC
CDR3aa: CASSLTLGGPEQYF

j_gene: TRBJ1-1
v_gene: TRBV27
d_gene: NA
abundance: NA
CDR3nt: TGTGCCAGCAGTTTATCGGCGGGGCGGGGTACTGAAGCTTTCTTT
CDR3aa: CASSLSAGRGTEAFF

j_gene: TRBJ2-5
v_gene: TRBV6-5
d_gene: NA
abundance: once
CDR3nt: TGTGCCAGCAGGCGATCCCGGGACTTTTTCGGGACCCAGTACTTC
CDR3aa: CASRRSRDFFGTQYF

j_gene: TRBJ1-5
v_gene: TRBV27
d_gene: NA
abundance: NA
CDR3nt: TGTGCCAGCAGTTCGGGGGTGGAAGGACTTAGCAATCAGCCCCAGCATTTT
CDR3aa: CASSSGVEGLSNQPQHF

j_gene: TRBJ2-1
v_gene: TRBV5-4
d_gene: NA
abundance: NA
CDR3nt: TGTGCCAGCAGCCCCGGTAGGCCTAGCAGCCCCTACAATGAGCAGTTCTTC
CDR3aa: CASSPGRPSSPYNEQFF

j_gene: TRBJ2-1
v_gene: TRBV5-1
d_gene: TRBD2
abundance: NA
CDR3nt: TGCGCCAGCAGCCTGGGAACTAGCGGGACGGATGAGCAGTTCTTC
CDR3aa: CASSLGTSGTDEQFF

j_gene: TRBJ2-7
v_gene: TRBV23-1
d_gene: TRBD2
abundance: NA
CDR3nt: TGCGCCGGACTATGTGATAGCGGGAGTACCTACGAGCAGTACTTC
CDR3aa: CAGLCDSGSTYEQYF

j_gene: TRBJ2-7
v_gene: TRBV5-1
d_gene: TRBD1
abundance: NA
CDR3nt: TGCGCCAGCAGCTTGATGCAGGGGGCTACCTACGAGCAGTACTTC
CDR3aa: CASSLMQGATYEQYF

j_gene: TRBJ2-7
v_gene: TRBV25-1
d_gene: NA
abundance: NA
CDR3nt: TGTGCCAGCAGTTCGGGGTACGAGCAGTACTTC
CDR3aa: CASSSGYEQYF

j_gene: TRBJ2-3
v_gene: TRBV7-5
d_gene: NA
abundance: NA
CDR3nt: TGTGCCAAGGCGGGATGCACAGATACGCAGTATTTT
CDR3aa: CAKAGCTDTQYF

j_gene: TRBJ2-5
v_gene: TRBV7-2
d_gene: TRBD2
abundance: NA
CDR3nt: TGTGCCAGCAGCTCCCGGGGGGGGGTTCAAGAGACCCAGTACTTC
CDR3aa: CASSSRGGVQETQYF

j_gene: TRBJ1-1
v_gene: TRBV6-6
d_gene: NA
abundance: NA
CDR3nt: TGTGCCAGCAGTTGGGGGGGCTCTGAAGCTTTCTTT
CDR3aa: CASSWGGSEAFF

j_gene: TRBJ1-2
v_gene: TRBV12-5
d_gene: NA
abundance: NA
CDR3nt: TGTGCTAGTGGTTTGGTACAGGCGAACTATGGCTACACCTTC
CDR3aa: CASGLVQANYGYTF

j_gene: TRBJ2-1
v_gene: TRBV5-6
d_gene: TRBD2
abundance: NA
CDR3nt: TGTGCCAGCAGCTTGTGGGCGGGGGGTTACAATGAGCAGTTCTTC
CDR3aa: CASSLWAGGYNEQFF

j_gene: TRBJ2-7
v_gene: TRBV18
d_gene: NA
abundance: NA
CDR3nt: TGTGCCAGCTCGCCCCCGGCCGGGCGGGGCGAGCAGTACTTC
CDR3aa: CASSPPAGRGEQYF

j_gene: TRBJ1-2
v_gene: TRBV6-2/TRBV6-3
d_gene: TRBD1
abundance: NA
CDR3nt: TGTGCCAGCAGTTTTACAGGGGCGGCCTATGGCTACACCTTC
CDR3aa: CASSFTGAAYGYTF

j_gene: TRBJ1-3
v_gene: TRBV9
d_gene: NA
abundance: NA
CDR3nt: TGTGCCAGCAGGGGCGTTGGAAACACCATATATTTT
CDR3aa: CASRGVGNTIYF

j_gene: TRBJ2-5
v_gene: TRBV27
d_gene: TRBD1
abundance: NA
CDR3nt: TGTGCCAGCAGTTTAAGTGCAGGGGGCTTTTCGGAGACCCAGTACTTC
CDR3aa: CASSLSAGGFSETQYF

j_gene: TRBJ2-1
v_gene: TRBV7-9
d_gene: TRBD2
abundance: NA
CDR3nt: TGTGCCAGCAGCTTTACGGGACTAGCGGGTTACAATGAGCAGTTCTTC
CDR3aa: CASSFTGLAGYNEQFF

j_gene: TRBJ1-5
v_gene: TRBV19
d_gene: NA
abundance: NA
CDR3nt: TGTGCCAGTAGTCTTTTCGAGGGCCGAGAACGGCATTTT
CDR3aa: CASSLFEGRERHF

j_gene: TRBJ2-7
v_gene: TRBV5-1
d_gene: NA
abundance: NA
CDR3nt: TGCGCCAGCAGCCCCACAGGGATCACCTACGAGCAGTACTTC
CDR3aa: CASSPTGITYEQYF

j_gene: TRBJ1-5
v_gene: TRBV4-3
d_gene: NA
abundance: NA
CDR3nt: TGCGCCAGCAGCCACAGGGTCGGCCAGCCCCAGCATTTT
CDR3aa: CASSHRVGQPQHF

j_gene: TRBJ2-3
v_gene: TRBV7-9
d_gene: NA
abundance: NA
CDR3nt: TGTGCCAGCAGCTTAATTTCGGTATACACAGATACGCAGTATTTT
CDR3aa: CASSLISVYTDTQYF

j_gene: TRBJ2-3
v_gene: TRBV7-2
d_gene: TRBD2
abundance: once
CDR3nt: TGTGCCAGCAGCTTCACTAGCGGGGTCACAGATACGCAGTATTTT
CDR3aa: CASSFTSGVTDTQYF

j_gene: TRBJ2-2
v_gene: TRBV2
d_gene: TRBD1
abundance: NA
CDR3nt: TGTGCCAGCAGTGAACAGGGGGTCACCGGGGAGCTGTTTTTT
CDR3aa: CASSEQGVTGELFF

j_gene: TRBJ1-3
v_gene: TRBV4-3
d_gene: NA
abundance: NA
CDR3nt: TGCGCCAGCAGCCAGGAACAACCAGGGGGAAACACCATATATTTT
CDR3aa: CASSQEQPGGNTIYF

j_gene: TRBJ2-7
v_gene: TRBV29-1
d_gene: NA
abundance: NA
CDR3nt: TGCAGCGTTGGGTCAGGAGGCCACGAGCAGTACTTC
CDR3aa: CSVGSGGHEQYF

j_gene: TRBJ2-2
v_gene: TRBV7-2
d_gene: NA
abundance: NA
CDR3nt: TGTGCCAGCAGCTTAGTGAATCAGGGGGTCAGGAGGGCCGGGGAGCTGTTTTTT
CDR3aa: CASSLVNQGVRRAGELFF

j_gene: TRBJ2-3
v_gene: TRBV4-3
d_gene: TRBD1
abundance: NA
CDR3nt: TGCGCCAGCAGCCAAGATCCGGGACAGGGGGCAGATACGCAGTATTTT
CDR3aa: CASSQDPGQGADTQYF

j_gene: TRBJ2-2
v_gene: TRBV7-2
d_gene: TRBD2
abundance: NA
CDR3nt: TGTGCCAGCAGCCCCGGCTCGGGAGGGCCGTTCACCGGGGAGCTGTTTTTT
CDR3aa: CASSPGSGGPFTGELFF

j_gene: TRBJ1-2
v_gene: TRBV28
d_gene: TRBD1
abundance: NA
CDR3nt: TGTGCCAGCAGTTCCCAGGGGGCTAACTATGGCTACACCTTC
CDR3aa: CASSSQGANYGYTF

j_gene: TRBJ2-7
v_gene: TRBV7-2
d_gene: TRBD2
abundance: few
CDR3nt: TGTGCCAGCAGCTTAGTGACCGCGGGGGGCGCTTACGAGCAGTACTTC
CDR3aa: CASSLVTAGGAYEQYF

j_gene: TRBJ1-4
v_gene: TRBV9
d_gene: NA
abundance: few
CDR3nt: TGTGCCAGCAGCGTAGGACAGTTTAATGAAAAACTGTTTTTT
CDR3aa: CASSVGQFNEKLFF

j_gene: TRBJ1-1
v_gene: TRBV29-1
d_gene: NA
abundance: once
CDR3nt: TGCAGCGTTGCTCGAGGAGGGGCTGAAGCTTTCTTT
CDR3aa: CSVARGGAEAFF

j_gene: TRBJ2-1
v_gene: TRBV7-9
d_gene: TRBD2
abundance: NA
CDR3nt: TGTGCCAGCAGCATCAGCGGGAGGGGCCGTCTTGAGCAGTTCTTC
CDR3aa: CASSISGRGRLEQFF

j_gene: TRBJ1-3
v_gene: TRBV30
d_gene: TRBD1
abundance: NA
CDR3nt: TGTGCCTGGAGTGTACGTTGGGACAGGGACTTTGGAAACACCATATATTTT
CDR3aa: CAWSVRWDRDFGNTIYF

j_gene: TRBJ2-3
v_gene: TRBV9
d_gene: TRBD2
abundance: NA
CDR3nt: TGTGCCAGCAGCGTAGAGGGACTAGCGGGAGATACGCAGTATTTT
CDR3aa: CASSVEGLAGDTQYF

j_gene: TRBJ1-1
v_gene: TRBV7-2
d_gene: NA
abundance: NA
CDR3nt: TGTGCCAGCAGCAGGGGGAAGGGGAAGATAAAAAACACTGAAGCTTTCTTT
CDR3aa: CASSRGKGKIKNTEAFF

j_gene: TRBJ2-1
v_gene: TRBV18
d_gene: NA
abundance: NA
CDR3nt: TGTGCCAGCTCACCAGGAAGGAGCTCCTACAATGAGCAGTTCTTC
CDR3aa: CASSPGRSSYNEQFF